The 14 T cell receptor beta chains below were found in one sample sequenced in a study of glioma-infiltrating T cells. Amplification of TCR alpha and beta CDR3 regions from RNA used iRepertoire nested multiplex PCR. TCRdb redid the calling of the multiplex PCR reads with MiXCR, one entry per CDR3 protein. The data show approximately 190,000 distinct CDR3 sequences, roughly 32% seen once. The sample taken for sequencing was glioma tissue, nonneoplastic brain tissue, or PBMCs (not recorded which). These receptors were collected from a human donor with low-grade glioma or glioblastoma, undergoing nonglioma brain surgery, or in good health (not recorded which).

This clonotype was observed at least ten times. J is TRBJ2-3 and V is TRBV6-1; 8 positions match TRBD1. CDR3 length: 15 amino acids. The germline V gene encodes CDR1 MNHNS and CDR2 SASEGT. V dropped 5 bases and J dropped 3; count of bases not matched to a gene: 7. CDR3 sequence: CASSLTGVGTDTQYF. In DNA, the CDR3 is TGTGCCAGCAGTTTGACAGGGGTTGGAACAGATACGCAGTATTTT.

This clonotype was observed at least ten times. The rearrangement uses TRBV6-1 and TRBJ1-5; D uncertain. The CDR3 spans 15 residues. The V gene lost 0 bases and the J gene lost 5 bases, with 11 bases spanning the gap. Looked up from germline, CDR1 is MNHNS and CDR2 is SASEGT. CDR3 sequence reads: CASSEAVFSHQPQHF. The CDR3 region has the DNA TGTGCCAGCAGTGAAGCGGTCTTTAGTCATCAGCCCCAGCATTTT.

Details on this clonotype: It may be a read error: a sequence one base away is much more abundant. V usage is TRBV7-9 and J usage is TRBJ2-1, with D maybe TRBD2 (5 bases). Germline CDR1 is SEHNR and CDR2 is FQNEAQ (reference sequence). This CDR3 has 13 amino acids. The CDR3: CASSLVLGNEKFF. For the CDR3, the DNA is TGTGCCAGCAGCTTAGTTCTCGGGAATGAGAAGTTCTTC.

A few counts support this clonotype. The chain is built from TRBV7-2 and TRBJ2-3, with D perhaps matching TRBD1 (6 bases). CDR3 length: 16 residues. Germline CDR1 SGHTA, CDR2 FQGNSA. Trimming stripped 1 base from V and 3 bases from J, with 14 bases between. The CDR3 loop reads CASSLGLGQRTDTQYF. The CDR3 nucleotides are TGTGCCAGCAGCTTAGGTCTCGGACAGAGAACAGATACGCAGTATTTT.

This clonotype has at least ten counts. The CDR3 region has the DNA TGCAGTGCTAGAGATCGGATGGCAGGGAGTCCTGAAGCTTTCTTT. Encoded protein: CSARDRMAGSPEAFF. The genes are TRBV20-1 and TRBJ1-1; perhaps TRBD1 as D (5 bases). The CDR3 length is 15 residues. Trimming shortened V by 0 bases and J by 6 bases, and 17 bases separated the two germline ends. Germline V gene sequence: CDR1 DFQATT, CDR2 SNEGSKA (reference sequence).

This clonotype was counted a few times. The rearrangement joins TRBV7-2 to TRBJ2-2; D is ambiguous. Between the trimmed V and J ends, which lost 3 bases and 3 bases, there was a span of 8 bases. The CDR3 extends over 14 amino acids. The germline V gene encodes CDR1 SGHTA and CDR2 FQGNSA. This chain's CDR3 is CASSFKWDTGELFF. The CDR3, as DNA: TGTGCCAGCAGCTTTAAATGGGACACCGGGGAGCTGTTTTTT.

This clonotype has only one observation. The CDR3 is CASKAGCTTEAFF. The CDR3 DNA reads as TGCGCCAGCAAAGCAGGGTGCACGACTGAAGCTTTCTTT. The chain is built from TRBV5-1 and TRBJ1-1, with a tentative D call TRBD1 (5 bases). This CDR3 spans 13 amino acids. The germline V and J ends were trimmed by 6 bases and 5 bases, with 14 bases remaining between them. Germline CDR1 is SGHRS and CDR2 is YFSETQ.

This clonotype came up many times. The chain is built from TRBV19 and TRBJ1-5; D possibly corresponds to TRBD1 (5 bases). The CDR3 length is 15 residues. The germline V gene has CDR1 LNHDA and CDR2 SQIVND (reference sequence). Between the trimmed V and J ends, which lost 6 bases and 3 bases, there was a span of 15 bases. CDR3 in DNA: TGTGCCAGTAGCCACCGAGGACAACTCAATCAGCCCCAGCATTTT. Translation gives CASSHRGQLNQPQHF.

This clonotype was counted at least ten times. CDR3 region: CASSMGLAETGELFF. The CDR3 nucleotides read TGTGCCAGCAGCATGGGACTAGCGGAAACCGGGGAGCTGTTTTTT. V and J are TRBV3-1 and TRBJ2-2; TRBD2 matches 11 bases. With 5 bases clipped from V and 5 bases from J, the junction kept 4 bases outside the gene matches. The CDR3 spans 15 residues. Germline CDR1 and CDR2: LGHDT and YNNKEL (reference sequence). Full variable domain (rest looked up from reference TRBV3-1 and TRBJ2-2): DTAVSQTPKYLVTQMGNDKSIKCEQNLGHDTMYWYKQDSKKFLKIMFSYNNKELIINETVPNRFSPKSPDKAHLNLHINSLELGDSAVYFCASSMGLAETGELFFGEGSRLTVL.

Comment on this clonotype: Compared with germline, one end of the junction differs, possibly owing to a read error. This chain joins TRBV27 and TRBJ2-1; D ambiguous. The CDR3 extends over 13 amino acids. CDR1 MNHEY and CDR2 SMNVEV come from the germline V gene (reference sequence). CDR3 in DNA: TGTGCCAGCAGCTTATCTTGGATCCACGAGCGGTTCTTC. This codes for CASSLSWIHERFF.

This clonotype has a count of ten or more. This rearrangement joins TRBV6-2 or TRBV6-3 to TRBJ2-1; TRBD2 might be the D (6 bases). The length of the CDR3 is 17 residues. V lost 2 bases and J 7 bases, leaving 21 bases between the germline ends. Germline V CDR1 and CDR2: MNHEY, SVGEGT. The CDR3 region has the DNA TGTGCCAGCAGTTACGAGGCTAGCGCACCCCACCGGAATGAGCAGTTCTTC. Residues: CASSYEASAPHRNEQFF.

This clonotype has ten or more counts. This sequence joins TRBV7-2 and TRBJ2-1, with TRBD2 identical over 8 bases. The germline V gene encodes CDR1 SGHTA and CDR2 FQGNSA. V lost 2 bases to trimming and J lost 9 bases; unmatched junction nucleotides: 3. This CDR3 has 13 residues. The CDR3 bases are TGTGCCAGCAGCTTACAGCGGGAGAGTGAGCAGTTCTTC. Residues: CASSLQRESEQFF. Variable domain in full (rest from reference TRBV7-2 and TRBJ2-1): GAGVSQSPSNKVTEKGKDVELRCDPISGHTALYWYRQSLGQGLEFLIYFQGNSAPDKSGLPSDRFSAERTGGSVSTLTIQRTQQEDSAVYLCASSLQRESEQFFGPGTRLTVL.

The chain uses TRBV28 and TRBJ1-4; possibly TRBD1 for D (5 bases). Per the germline V gene, CDR1 is MDHEN and CDR2 is SYDVKM. The CDR3 covers 14 residues. Deletions cut 3 bases from V and 8 bases from J, with 13 bases between. The CDR3 nucleotides are TGTGCCAGCAGTTTCGGGACGGGGTGGGAAAAACTGTTTTTT. Translated: CASSFGTGWEKLFF. Together with reference TRBV28 and TRBJ1-4, the CDR3 gives the full variable domain: DVKVTQSSRYLVKRTGEKVFLECVQDMDHENMFWYRQDPGLGLRLIYFSYDVKMKEKGDIPEGYSVSREKKERFSLILESASTNQTSMYLCASSFGTGWEKLFFGSGTQLSVL.

This sequence joins TRBV24-1 and TRBJ2-7, with D perhaps TRBD2 (5 bases). V was shortened by 3 bases and J by 4 bases, with 15 bases between the two germline ends. The germline V gene has CDR1 KGHDR and CDR2 SFDVKD. The CDR3 consists of 15 residues. The chain's CDR3 is CATSDPIGNPYEQYF. The CDR3 bases are TGTGCCACCAGTGATCCGATCGGGAACCCATACGAGCAGTACTTC.